A selection of T cell receptor beta chains follows, all from one sample in a study of T-cell reconstitution after alpha-beta-depleted transplantation in children. TCRdb used MiXCR to reprocess the PCR reads, holding one entry per CDR3 protein. The sample consists of roughly 790,000 distinct CDR3 sequences, roughly 15% of them appearing once. The starting material was PBMCs, mostly from graft donor cells, obtained 360 days after TCRalphabeta/CD19-depleted stem cell transplant. The receptors shown here come from a male patient under 18 who had a stem cell transplant for acute lymphoblastic leukemia, so the T cells may come from the graft donor. Both conserved end residues are part of each CDR3. The D gene is left open where the match is weak. Expanded clones are given a class, and other clones once, few, many or no size at all.

d_gene | j_gene | abundance | v_gene | CDR3aa | CDR3nt
TRBD2 | TRBJ2-2 | few | TRBV11-3 | CASSLDLAETRIGELFF | TGTGCCAGCAGCTTAGACCTAGCGGAGACCCGAATCGGGGAGCTGTTTTTT
TRBD1 | TRBJ2-7 | few | TRBV19 | CASRAWDRSEQYF | TGTGCCAGTAGGGCGTGGGACAGGTCCGAGCAGTACTTC
TRBD2 | TRBJ2-7 | few | TRBV4-2 | CASSQGTAGGPREQYF | TGTGCCAGCAGCCAAGGGACGGCGGGAGGGCCCCGGGAGCAGTACTTC
NA | TRBJ2-1 | once | TRBV13 | CASPAGIDPSYNEQFF | TGTGCCAGCCCCGCCGGAATCGACCCCTCCTACAATGAGCAGTTCTTC
NA | TRBJ2-3 | NA | TRBV7-9 | CASSLPRFAEDTQYF | TGTGCCAGCAGCCTACCTCGATTCGCCGAGGATACGCAGTATTTT
TRBD2 | TRBJ2-1 | NA | TRBV7-6 | CASSHRLGGNEQFF | TGTGCCAGCAGCCACCGGCTCGGGGGGAATGAGCAGTTCTTC
NA | TRBJ1-1 | NA | TRBV7-9 | CASSLVGNTPNTEAFF | TGTGCCAGCAGCTTAGTCGGAAATACTCCTAACACTGAAGCTTTCTTT
NA | TRBJ2-1 | NA | TRBV2 | CASSAPGELHNEQFF | TGTGCCAGCAGTGCTCCAGGCGAACTACACAATGAGCAGTTCTTC
TRBD2 | TRBJ2-1 | NA | TRBV30 | CAGTSGSGNNEQFF | TGTGCCGGCACTAGCGGGAGCGGTAACAATGAGCAGTTCTTC
TRBD2 | TRBJ2-5 | few | TRBV20-1 | CSTVGSGRWYETQYF | TGCAGTACGGTGGGGAGCGGGAGATGGTATGAGACCCAGTACTTC
TRBD2 | TRBJ2-1 | few | TRBV7-8 | CASSSPWGLVGGGVYNEQFF | TGTGCCAGCAGCTCCCCATGGGGACTAGTAGGGGGTGGAGTATACAATGAGCAGTTCTTC
TRBD2 | TRBJ2-5 | few | TRBV2 | CASSEGLAGEWAQETQYF | TGTGCCAGCAGTGAAGGCCTAGCGGGAGAGTGGGCGCAAGAGACCCAGTACTTC
TRBD2 | TRBJ2-1 | NA | TRBV11-2 | CASSRAAGLAGGPNEQFF | TGTGCCAGCAGCCGCGCAGCGGGACTAGCGGGAGGGCCGAATGAGCAGTTCTTC
TRBD2 | TRBJ2-1 | NA | TRBV11-1 | CASSSPGWTRGFDEQFF | TGTGCCAGCAGCTCCCCTGGATGGACTAGGGGATTCGATGAGCAGTTCTTC
NA | TRBJ1-4 | few | TRBV5-1 | CASSFDRPIEKLFF | TGCGCCAGCAGCTTCGACAGGCCTATCGAAAAACTGTTTTTT
TRBD2 | TRBJ2-7 | few | TRBV29-1 | CSVTWGGSSYEQYF | TGCAGCGTTACCTGGGGAGGGAGCTCCTACGAGCAGTACTTC
TRBD2 | TRBJ2-4 | few | TRBV15 | CATSSFPGLAGPRRSNQYF | TGTGCCACCAGCAGTTTTCCGGGACTAGCGGGGCCCAGGAGATCGAATCAGTACTTC
NA | TRBJ1-2 | many | TRBV4-1 | CASSQDGTRNYGYTF | TGCGCCAGCAGCCAAGATGGGACAAGAAACTATGGCTACACCTTC
TRBD2 | TRBJ2-5 | NA | TRBV7-9 | CASTPLRGASGAQYF | TGTGCCAGCACCCCCCTACGCGGGGCAAGCGGGGCCCAGTACTTC
TRBD1 | TRBJ1-1 | many | TRBV25-1 | CASSHGTGNTEAFF | TGTGCCAGCAGCCATGGGACAGGCAACACTGAAGCTTTCTTT
NA | TRBJ1-5 | NA | TRBV24-1 | CATSKPRRPLYSNQPQHF | TGTGCCACCAGTAAGCCGAGACGGCCTCTTTATAGCAATCAGCCCCAGCATTTT
TRBD1 | TRBJ1-2 | few | TRBV3-1 | CASSHATGERTF | TGTGCCAGCAGCCATGCTACAGGGGAGAGAACCTTC
TRBD1 | TRBJ1-1 | few | TRBV19 | CASSRPQGVTEAFF | TGTGCCAGTAGCCGCCCGCAGGGGGTCACTGAAGCTTTCTTT
TRBD1 | TRBJ1-2 | NA | TRBV28 | CASRGRNRDRPSYGYTF | TGTGCCAGCAGAGGAAGAAACCGGGACAGACCGTCCTATGGCTACACCTTC
NA | TRBJ2-3 | few | TRBV2 | CASIRTETDTQYF | TGTGCCAGCATACGCACGGAAACTGATACGCAGTATTTT
TRBD2 | TRBJ2-1 | few | TRBV5-1 | CASSGGSGSIVNEQFF | TGCGCCAGCAGCGGCGGTAGCGGGAGTATCGTGAATGAGCAGTTCTTC
NA | TRBJ2-3 | NA | TRBV4-1 | CASSPSKAAADTQYF | TGCGCCAGCAGCCCCTCCAAGGCAGCGGCAGATACGCAGTATTTT
NA | TRBJ2-1 | few | TRBV27 | CASTHPSPMLGSNEQFF | TGTGCCAGCACTCACCCAAGCCCGATGTTAGGATCCAATGAGCAGTTCTTC
TRBD2 | TRBJ2-1 | NA | TRBV2 | CASRGTQREGEGEQFF | TGTGCCAGCAGGGGGACTCAGCGGGAGGGCGAGGGTGAGCAGTTCTTC
TRBD1 | TRBJ1-2 | NA | TRBV20-1 | CSAPGGTDYGYTF | TGCAGTGCTCCTGGCGGGACAGACTATGGCTACACCTTC
NA | TRBJ2-5 | NA | TRBV21-1 | CASSNRPEETQYF | TGTGCCAGCAGCAACCGACCCGAAGAGACCCAGTACTTC
TRBD1 | TRBJ1-4 | once | TRBV3-1 | CACSHQGGRGWKLFF | TGTGCCTGCAGCCACCAAGGGGGCAGGGGATGGAAACTGTTTTTT
TRBD2 | TRBJ2-6 | NA | TRBV2 | CASGPLGGYSGANVLTF | TGTGCCAGTGGTCCCCTGGGGGGGTACTCTGGGGCCAACGTCCTGACTTTC
TRBD1 | TRBJ2-2 | many | TRBV5-1 | CASSLDGQGTGELFF | TGCGCCAGCAGCTTGGATGGACAGGGGACCGGGGAGCTGTTTTTT
NA | TRBJ2-7 | NA | TRBV18 | CASSPADRSYEQYF | TGTGCCAGCTCACCCGCGGACAGATCCTACGAGCAGTACTTC
NA | TRBJ2-2 | few | TRBV5-5 | CASSLLNSRNTGELFF | TGTGCCAGCAGCCTACTGAATAGCAGGAACACCGGGGAGCTGTTTTTT
TRBD1 | TRBJ1-2 | NA | TRBV5-1 | CASSRDRINYGYTF | TGCGCCAGCAGTCGGGACAGGATCAACTATGGCTACACCTTC
NA | TRBJ2-3 | NA | TRBV12-3/TRBV12-4 | CASSLLALGDTQYF | TGTGCCAGCAGTCTTTTAGCATTGGGAGATACGCAGTATTTT
TRBD2 | TRBJ2-1 | few | TRBV19 | CASSWRETEQFF | TGTGCCAGTAGTTGGCGGGAGACTGAGCAGTTCTTC
NA | TRBJ2-5 | NA | TRBV12-3/TRBV12-4 | CASLSGWGPVGSQYF | TGTGCCAGCCTCTCAGGGTGGGGACCCGTCGGTTCACAGTACTTC
NA | TRBJ2-6 | NA | TRBV5-8 | CASSLARVSGANVLTF | TGTGCCAGCAGCTTGGCCAGGGTCTCTGGGGCCAACGTCCTGACTTTC
NA | TRBJ2-2 | NA | TRBV20-1 | CSAGVLTGELFF | TGCAGTGCCGGGGTCTTGACCGGGGAGCTGTTTTTT
TRBD1 | TRBJ2-1 | few | TRBV5-1 | CASSASGTAYNEQFF | TGCGCCAGCAGCGCTTCGGGGACAGCATACAATGAGCAGTTCTTC
NA | TRBJ2-7 | NA | TRBV12-3/TRBV12-4 | CASSFFRGNYEQYF | TGTGCCAGCAGTTTTTTTAGGGGGAATTACGAGCAGTACTTC
NA | TRBJ2-4 | NA | TRBV4-1 | CASSQGLAGGVAKNIQYF | TGCGCCAGCAGCCAAGGCCTGGCTGGAGGGGTAGCCAAAAACATTCAGTACTTC
TRBD2 | TRBJ2-1 | few | TRBV3-1 | CASSRPGLARDNEQFF | TGTGCCAGCAGTCGTCCGGGACTAGCGCGGGACAATGAGCAGTTCTTC
TRBD1 | TRBJ2-7 | NA | TRBV2 | CASSGQGVHEQYF | TGTGCCAGCAGTGGACAGGGGGTCCACGAGCAGTACTTC
NA | TRBJ2-2 | few | TRBV15 | CATSRDRRDTGELFF | TGTGCCACCAGCAGAGATCGGCGAGATACCGGGGAGCTGTTTTTT
NA | TRBJ2-2 | many | TRBV28 | CASSSILRSTTGELFF | TGTGCCAGCAGCTCAATTCTTAGATCGACCACCGGGGAGCTGTTTTTT
NA | TRBJ2-7 | NA | TRBV7-8 | CASSLFPGPSYEQYF | TGTGCCAGCAGCTTATTCCCGGGACCCAGCTACGAGCAGTACTTC
TRBD2 | TRBJ2-3 | few | TRBV10-1 | CASSGLAGFPLQGDTQYF | TGCGCCAGCAGTGGACTAGCGGGATTTCCCCTACAAGGAGATACGCAGTATTTT
NA | TRBJ2-7 | many | TRBV7-9 | CASSLGRVEQYF | TGTGCCAGCAGTCTAGGCAGGGTCGAGCAGTACTTC
NA | TRBJ2-1 | NA | TRBV27 | CASSLGRVVYNEQFF | TGTGCCAGCAGTTTGGGCAGGGTGGTATACAATGAGCAGTTCTTC
TRBD2 | TRBJ2-7 | NA | TRBV9 | CASSVAIGRAYEQYF | TGTGCCAGCAGCGTAGCTATCGGGAGGGCATACGAGCAGTACTTC
NA | TRBJ2-7 | NA | TRBV28 | CASSLEGLAGSHEQYF | TGTGCCAGCAGTTTAGAGGGCCTGGCGGGATCCCACGAGCAGTACTTC
NA | TRBJ1-1 | many | TRBV12-3/TRBV12-4 | CASSFNTEAFF | TGTGCCAGCAGCTTTAACACTGAAGCTTTCTTT
NA | TRBJ1-5 | few | TRBV20-1 | CSAGVGGQPQHF | TGCAGTGCGGGAGTGGGGGGACAGCCCCAGCATTTT
NA | TRBJ2-2 | few | TRBV11-2 | CASSLIGSNTGELFF | TGTGCCAGCAGCTTAATCGGTTCGAACACCGGGGAGCTGTTTTTT
TRBD1 | TRBJ2-2 | many | TRBV7-7 | CASSSTGGARTGELFF | TGTGCCAGCAGCTCTACAGGGGGCGCACGCACCGGGGAGCTGTTTTTT